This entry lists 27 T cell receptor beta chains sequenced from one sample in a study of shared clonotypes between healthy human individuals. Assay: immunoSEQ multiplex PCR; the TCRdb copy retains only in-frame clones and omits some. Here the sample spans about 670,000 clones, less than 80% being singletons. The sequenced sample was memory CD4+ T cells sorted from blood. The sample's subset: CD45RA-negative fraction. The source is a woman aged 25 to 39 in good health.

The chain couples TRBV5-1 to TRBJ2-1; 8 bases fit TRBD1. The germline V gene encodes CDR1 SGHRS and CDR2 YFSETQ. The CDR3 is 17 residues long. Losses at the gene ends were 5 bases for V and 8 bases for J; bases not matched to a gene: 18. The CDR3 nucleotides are TGCGCCAGCAGAGTCCGATTCCGGGACAGGAGGATTGATGAGCAGTTCTTC. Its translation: CASRVRFRDRRIDEQFF.

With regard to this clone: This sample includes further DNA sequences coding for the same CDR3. The CDR3 protein is CASSQDLLAGYNEQFF. Written as DNA, the CDR3 is TGTGCCAGCAGCCAAGATTTACTAGCGGGGTACAATGAGCAGTTCTTC. The genes are TRBV4-2 and TRBJ2-1; 10 nucleotides align to TRBD2. Germline V gene sequence: CDR1 LGHNA, CDR2 YNFKEQ. The junction had 3 bases not matched to a gene; V was cut back by 0 bases and J by 4 bases. This CDR3 is 16 amino acids long.

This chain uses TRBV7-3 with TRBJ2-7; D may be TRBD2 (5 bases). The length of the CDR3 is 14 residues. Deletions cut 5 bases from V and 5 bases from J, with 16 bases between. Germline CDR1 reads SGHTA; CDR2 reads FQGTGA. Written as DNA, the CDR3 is TGTGCCAGCAGCCCCCCTGGGAGTAACCACGAGCAGTACTTC. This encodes CASSPPGSNHEQYF. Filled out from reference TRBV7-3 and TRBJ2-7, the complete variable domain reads GAGVSQTPSNKVTEKGKYVELRCDPISGHTALYWYRQSLGQGPEFLIYFQGTGAADDSGLPNDRFFAVRPEGSVSTLKIQRTERGDSAVYLCASSPPGSNHEQYFGPGTRLTVT.

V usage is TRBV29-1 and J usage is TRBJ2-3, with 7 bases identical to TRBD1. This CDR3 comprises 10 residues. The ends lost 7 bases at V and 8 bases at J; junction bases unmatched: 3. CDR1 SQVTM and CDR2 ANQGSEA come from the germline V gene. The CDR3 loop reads CSGQGATQYF. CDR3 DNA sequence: TGCAGCGGACAGGGAGCTACGCAGTATTTT.

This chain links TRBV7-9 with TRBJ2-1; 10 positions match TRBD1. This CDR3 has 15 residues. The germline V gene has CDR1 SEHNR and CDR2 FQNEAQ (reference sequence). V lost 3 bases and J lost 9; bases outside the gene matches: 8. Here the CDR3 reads CASSFRQGAVSEQFF. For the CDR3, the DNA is TGTGCCAGCAGCTTTAGACAGGGGGCGGTTAGTGAGCAGTTCTTC.

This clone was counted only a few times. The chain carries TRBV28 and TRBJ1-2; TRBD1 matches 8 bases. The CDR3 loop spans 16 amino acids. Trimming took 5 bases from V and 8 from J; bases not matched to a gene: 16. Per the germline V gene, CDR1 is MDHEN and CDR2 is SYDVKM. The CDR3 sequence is CASSPTGTGRYDGYTF. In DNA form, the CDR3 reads TGTGCCAGCAGTCCCACCGGGACAGGAAGATATGACGGCTACACCTTC.

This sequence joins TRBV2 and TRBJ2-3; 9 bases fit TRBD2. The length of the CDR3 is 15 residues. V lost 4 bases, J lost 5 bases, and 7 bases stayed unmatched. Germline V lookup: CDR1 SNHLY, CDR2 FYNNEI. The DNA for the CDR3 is TGTGCCAGCAGTGCGGCGGGAGGGCTTAGAGATACGCAGTATTTT. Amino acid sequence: CASSAAGGLRDTQYF.

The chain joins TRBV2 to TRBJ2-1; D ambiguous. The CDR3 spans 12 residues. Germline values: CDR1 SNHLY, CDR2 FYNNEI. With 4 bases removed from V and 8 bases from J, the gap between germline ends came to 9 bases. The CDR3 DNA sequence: TGTGCCAGCAGTGGAGATAGCCATGAGCAGTTCTTC. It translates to CASSGDSHEQFF.

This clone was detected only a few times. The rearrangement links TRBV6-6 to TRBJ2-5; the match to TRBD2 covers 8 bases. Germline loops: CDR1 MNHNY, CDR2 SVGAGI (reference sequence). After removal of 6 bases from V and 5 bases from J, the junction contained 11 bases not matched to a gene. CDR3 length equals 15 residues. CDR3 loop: CASRDSGKVAETQYF. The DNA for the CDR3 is TGTGCCAGCAGAGATAGCGGGAAGGTGGCGGAGACCCAGTACTTC.

CDR3 bases: TGCGCCAGCAGCCAAGCAGTCGGTCTGGGACTAGCGGGGTACGAGCAGTACTTC. Translation: CASSQAVGLGLAGYEQYF. V and J are TRBV4-1 and TRBJ2-7; TRBD2 matches at 13 bases. The CDR3 is made up of 18 amino acids. Germline-derived CDR1 and CDR2 are MGHRA and YSYEKL. Trimming took 1 base from V and 4 from J; bases not matched to a gene: 10.

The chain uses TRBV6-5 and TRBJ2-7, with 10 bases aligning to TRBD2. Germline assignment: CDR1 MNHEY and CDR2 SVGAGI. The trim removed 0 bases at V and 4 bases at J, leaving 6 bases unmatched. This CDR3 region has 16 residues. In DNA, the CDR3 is TGTGCCAGCAGTTACTCGAAAGCGGGAGGGTGGTACGAGCAGTACTTC. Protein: CASSYSKAGGWYEQYF.

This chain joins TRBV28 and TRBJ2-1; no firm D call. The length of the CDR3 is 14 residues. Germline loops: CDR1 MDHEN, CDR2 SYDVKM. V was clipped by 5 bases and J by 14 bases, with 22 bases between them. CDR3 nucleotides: TGTGCCAGCAGTCCCGTCCTGGCCTCCCTGAGCAAGTTCTTC. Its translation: CASSPVLASLSKFF.

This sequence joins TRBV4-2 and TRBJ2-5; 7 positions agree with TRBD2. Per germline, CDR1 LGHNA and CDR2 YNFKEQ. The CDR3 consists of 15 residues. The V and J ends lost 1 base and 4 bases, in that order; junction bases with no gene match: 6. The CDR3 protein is CASSQAGVAGETQYF. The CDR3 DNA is TGTGCCAGCAGCCAAGCGGGGGTAGCGGGAGAGACCCAGTACTTC.

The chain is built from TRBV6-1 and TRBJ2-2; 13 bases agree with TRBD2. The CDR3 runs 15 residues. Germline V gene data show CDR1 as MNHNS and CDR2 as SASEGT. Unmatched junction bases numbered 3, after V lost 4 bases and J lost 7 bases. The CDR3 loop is CASSGRTSGSGELFF. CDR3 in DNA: TGTGCCAGCAGTGGCCGGACTAGCGGGAGCGGGGAGCTGTTTTTT.

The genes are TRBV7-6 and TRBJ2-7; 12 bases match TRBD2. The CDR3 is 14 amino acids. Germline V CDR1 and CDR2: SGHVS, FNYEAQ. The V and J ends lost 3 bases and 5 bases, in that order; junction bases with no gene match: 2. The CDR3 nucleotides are TGTGCCAGCAGCTTGACTAGCGGGAGTCACGAGCAGTACTTC. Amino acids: CASSLTSGSHEQYF.

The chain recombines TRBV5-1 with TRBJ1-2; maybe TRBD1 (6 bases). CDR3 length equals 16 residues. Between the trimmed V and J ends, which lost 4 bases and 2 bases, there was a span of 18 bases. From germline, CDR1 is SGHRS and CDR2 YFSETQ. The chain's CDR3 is CASSISTATGNYGYTF. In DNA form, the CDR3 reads TGCGCCAGCAGCATTTCCACCGCGACAGGAAACTATGGCTACACCTTC.

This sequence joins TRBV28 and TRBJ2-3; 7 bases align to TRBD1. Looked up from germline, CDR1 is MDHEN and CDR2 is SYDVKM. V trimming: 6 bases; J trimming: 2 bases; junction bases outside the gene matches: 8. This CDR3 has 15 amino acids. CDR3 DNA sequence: TGTGCCAGCAGACCAGGGACAGCACCCACAGATACGCAGTATTTT. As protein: CASRPGTAPTDTQYF.

Written as DNA, the CDR3 is TGTGCCAGCTCACCACCGGGACGGACCTATGGCTACACCTTC. Translation gives CASSPPGRTYGYTF. The chain has TRBV18 and TRBJ1-2, with D perhaps matching TRBD1 (5 bases). The germline V gene encodes CDR1 KGHSH and CDR2 LQKENI. Trimming took 0 bases from V and 4 from J, leaving 9 bases between them. The CDR3 sequence is 14 residues long.

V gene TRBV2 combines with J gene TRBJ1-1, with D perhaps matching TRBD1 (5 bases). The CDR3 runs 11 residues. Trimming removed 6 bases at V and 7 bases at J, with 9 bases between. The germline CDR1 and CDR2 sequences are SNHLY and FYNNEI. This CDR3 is CASSERGEAFF. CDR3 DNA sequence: TGTGCCAGCAGCGAGAGGGGTGAAGCTTTCTTT.

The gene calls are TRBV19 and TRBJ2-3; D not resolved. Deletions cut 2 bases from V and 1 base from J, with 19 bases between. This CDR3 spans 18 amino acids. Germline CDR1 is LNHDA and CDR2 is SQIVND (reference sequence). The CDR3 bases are TGTGCCAGTAGTATACAAGGGTTTGCGATCAAAGGCACAGATACGCAGTATTTT. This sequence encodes CASSIQGFAIKGTDTQYF.

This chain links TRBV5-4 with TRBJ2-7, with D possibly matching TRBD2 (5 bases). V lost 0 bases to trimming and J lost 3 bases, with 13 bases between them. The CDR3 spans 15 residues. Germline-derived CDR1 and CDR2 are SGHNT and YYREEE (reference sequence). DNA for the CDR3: TGTGCCAGCAGCTTGGGGTGGGAGTATCTCTACGAGCAGTACTTC. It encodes CASSLGWEYLYEQYF.

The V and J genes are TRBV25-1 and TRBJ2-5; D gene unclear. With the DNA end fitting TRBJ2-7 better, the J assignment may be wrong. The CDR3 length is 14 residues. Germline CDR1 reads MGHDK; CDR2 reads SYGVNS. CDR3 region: CASATPWSSYEQYF. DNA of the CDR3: TGTGCCAGCGCTACCCCATGGAGCTCCTACGAGCAGTACTTC.

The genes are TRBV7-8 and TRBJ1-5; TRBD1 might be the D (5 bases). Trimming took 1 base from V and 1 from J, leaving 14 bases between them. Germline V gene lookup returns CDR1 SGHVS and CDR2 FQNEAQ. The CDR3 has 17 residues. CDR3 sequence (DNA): TGTGCCAGCAGCTTAGTTTGGGCAGGGCAGAGCAATCAGCCCCAGCATTTT. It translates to CASSLVWAGQSNQPQHF.

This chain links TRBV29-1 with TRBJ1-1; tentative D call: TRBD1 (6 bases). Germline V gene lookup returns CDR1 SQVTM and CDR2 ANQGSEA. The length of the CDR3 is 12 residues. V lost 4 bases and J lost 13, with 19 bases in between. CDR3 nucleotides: TGCAGCGTTGGCCCGGCAGGGGAGGTGAGTTTCTTT. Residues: CSVGPAGEVSFF.

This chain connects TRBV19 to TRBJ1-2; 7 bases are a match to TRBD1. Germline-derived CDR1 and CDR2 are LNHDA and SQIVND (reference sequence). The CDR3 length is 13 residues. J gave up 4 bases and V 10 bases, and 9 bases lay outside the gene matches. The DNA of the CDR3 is TGTGCCACCAACCCCGGGACAGTCTATGGCTACACCTTC. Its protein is CATNPGTVYGYTF. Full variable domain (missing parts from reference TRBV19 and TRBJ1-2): DGGITQSPKYLFRKEGQNVTLSCEQNLNHDAMYWYRQDPGQGLRLIYYSQIVNDFQKGDIAEGYSVSREKKESFPLTVTSAQKNPTAFYLCATNPGTVYGYTFGSGTRLTVV.

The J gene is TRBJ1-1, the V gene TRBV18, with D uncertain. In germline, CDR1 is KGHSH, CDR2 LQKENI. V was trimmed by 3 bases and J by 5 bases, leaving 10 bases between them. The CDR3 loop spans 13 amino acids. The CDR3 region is CASSPFSGTEAFF. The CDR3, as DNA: TGTGCCAGCTCACCGTTTTCAGGAACTGAAGCTTTCTTT.

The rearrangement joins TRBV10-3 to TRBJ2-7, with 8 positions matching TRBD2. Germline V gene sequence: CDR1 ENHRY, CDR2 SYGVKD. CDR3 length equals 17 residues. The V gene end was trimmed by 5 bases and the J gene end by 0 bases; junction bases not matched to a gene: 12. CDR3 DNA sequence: TGTGCCATCAGTAGATATGGGACGAGCGGGAGCTCCTACGAGCAGTACTTC. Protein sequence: CAISRYGTSGSSYEQYF.